This T cell receptor (beta chain) stems from a study of blood T cell repertoires in COVID-19. For the study at large: Samples of COVID-19 (acute and convalescent) were obtained from the United States, Italy and Spain. T cells, B-cell-depleted T cells, or PBMCs supplied cDNA or gDNA.

In the original workflow: Cell counts per sample came from amplifying reference gene primers. Data came from immunoSEQ multiplex PCR; TCRdb stores just in-frame clones and leaves some out. That table gives V, J and clone size, and the DNA gave D and trimming. There are about 170,000 clones in the sample; 85% to 90% occur only once, and around 2.5% lies in the top ten. Trimming took off 0 bases at V and 3 bases at J, with 8 bases between the two ends. Germline V CDR1 and CDR2: LGHDT, YNNKEL (reference sequence). The CDR3 covers 15 residues. This rearrangement joins TRBV3-1 (or the pseudogene TRBV3-2) to TRBJ2-2; D remains ambiguous. The TCR was taken from a woman of 80 years or more with COVID-19, enrolled during active disease. Input material: peripheral blood. CDR3 sequence reads: CASSQDVRYTGELFF. Written as DNA, the CDR3 is TGTGCCAGCAGCCAAGATGTGCGTTACACCGGGGAGCTGTTTTTT.